The TCR beta chain described here comes from a study of blood T cell repertoires in COVID-19. Study-wide context: Acute-phase and convalescent COVID-19 samples originated in the United States, Italy and Spain. PBMCs, B-cell-depleted T cells, or T cells provided the cDNA or gDNA that made up the material.

Authors' methods: Estimation of nucleated cell counts relied on the amplification of reference gene primers. Only in-frame clones appear in the TCRdb table, and some are missing; sequencing was by immunoSEQ multiplex PCR. The V and J calls and clone size come from that table; D and trimming were worked out from the DNA. The sample includes more than 95,000 clones, roughly 80% seen only once; the top ten take 26%. The CDR3 consists of 14 residues. V shed 7 bases, J shed 6 bases, and the junction held 6 bases outside the gene matches. The V gene's germline CDR1 is KGHDR and CDR2 SFDVKD. The sample taken for sequencing was peripheral blood. The chain combines TRBV24-1 with TRBJ2-7; 12 bases map to TRBD2. This receptor was obtained from a man aged 55 to 70 with acute or convalescent COVID-19. Written as DNA, the CDR3 is TGTGCCACCAGCCCTAGCGGGAGGGCCTCCGAGCAGTACTTC. Translation gives CATSPSGRASEQYF.